These T cell receptor beta chains were read from a single sample in a study of blood T cell repertoires in COVID-19. The repertoire was sequenced with immunoSEQ multiplex PCR; TCRdb's copy has only in-frame clones and lacks some. The sample holds 150,000 to 200,000 clones, roughly three quarters seen once. Sequencing input: PBMCs or T cells enriched from blood (not recorded which). All receptors derive from a man aged 55 to 70 who had been exposed to COVID-19. Both conserved end residues are part of each CDR3. A D gene is named only where the DNA matches it firmly. Expanded clones are given a class, and other clones once, few, many or no size at all.

v_call	clone_size	d_call	j_call	cdr3_nt	cdr3_aa
TRBV5-1	-	TRBD1	TRBJ1-1	TGCGCCAGCAGCACAGGACAGGGGGTGCTTGAAGCTTTCTTT	CASSTGQGVLEAFF
TRBV14	few	-	TRBJ2-2	TGTGCCAGCAGCCGGGGAGCGAACACCGGGGAGCTGTTTTTT	CASSRGANTGELFF
TRBV7-8	-	TRBD1	TRBJ2-5	TGTGCCAGCAGCCGACCGGGACAGTCCCAGTACTTC	CASSRPGQSQYF
TRBV15	-	-	TRBJ1-1	TGTGCCACCAGCAGAGATGAGACAGCTGAAGCTTTCTTT	CATSRDETAEAFF
TRBV27	-	TRBD2	TRBJ2-7	TGTGTTAGCGGGAGTTACGAGCAGTACTTC	CVSGSYEQYF
TRBV12-3/TRBV12-4	-	TRBD1	TRBJ2-3	TGTGCCAGCAGTCTTCAGGGGGCTGATACGCAGTATTTT	CASSLQGADTQYF
TRBV30	-	-	TRBJ1-3	TGTGCCTGGAGTGTAGGGGCACTTGGAAACACCATATATTTT	CAWSVGALGNTIYF
TRBV5-1	-	-	TRBJ1-1	TGCGCCAGCAGCTTCAACGGGGGTGCAGAAGCTTTCTTT	CASSFNGGAEAFF
TRBV19	-	TRBD2	TRBJ2-7	TGTGCCAGTACCGAAGTAGCGGGAGGGTACTACGAGCAGTACTTC	CASTEVAGGYYEQYF
TRBV29-1	-	TRBD2	TRBJ2-1	TGCAGCGGAAAGCGGGACCCCCTCAATGAGCAGTTCTTC	CSGKRDPLNEQFF